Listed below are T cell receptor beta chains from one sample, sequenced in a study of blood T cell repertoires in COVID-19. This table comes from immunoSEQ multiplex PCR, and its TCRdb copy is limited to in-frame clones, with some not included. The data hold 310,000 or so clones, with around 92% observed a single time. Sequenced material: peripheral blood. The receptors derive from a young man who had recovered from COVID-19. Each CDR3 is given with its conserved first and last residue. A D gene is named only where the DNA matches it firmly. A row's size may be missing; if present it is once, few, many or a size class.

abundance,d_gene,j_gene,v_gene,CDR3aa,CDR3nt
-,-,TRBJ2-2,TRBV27,CASSPPIGELFF,TGTGCCAGCAGTCCCCCCATCGGGGAGCTGTTTTTT
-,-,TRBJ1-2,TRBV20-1,CSARGSYGYTF,TGCAGTGCTAGGGGCAGCTATGGCTACACCTTC
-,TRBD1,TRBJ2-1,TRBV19,CASKETGGSYNEQFF,TGTGCCAGTAAAGAGACAGGGGGCTCCTACAATGAGCAGTTCTTC
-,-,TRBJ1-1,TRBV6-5,CASSYGGANTEAFF,TGTGCCAGCAGTTACGGGGGGGCGAACACTGAAGCTTTCTTT
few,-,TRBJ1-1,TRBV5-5,CASSFREGRTEAFF,TGTGCCAGCAGCTTCCGGGAGGGAAGAACTGAAGCTTTCTTT
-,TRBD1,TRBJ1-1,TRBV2,CASSDEQGGLNTEAFF,TGTGCCAGCAGTGATGAGCAGGGGGGATTGAACACTGAAGCTTTCTTT
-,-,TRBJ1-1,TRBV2,CASSEALGGFGNTEAFF,TGTGCCAGCAGTGAAGCTCTGGGGGGATTCGGGAACACTGAAGCTTTCTTT
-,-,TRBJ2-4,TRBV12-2,CASRSTLYGKNIQYF,TGTGCAAGTCGCTCCACCCTATACGGCAAAAACATTCAGTACTTC
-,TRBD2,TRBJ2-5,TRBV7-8,CASSLELAGGSEQETQYF,TGTGCCAGCAGCTTAGAACTAGCGGGGGGCAGCGAACAAGAGACCCAGTACTTC
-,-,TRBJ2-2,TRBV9,CASSVDPGNTGELFF,TGTGCCAGCAGCGTAGATCCGGGGAACACCGGGGAGCTGTTTTTT
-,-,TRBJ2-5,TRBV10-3,CAISEGRRIAHQETQYF,TGTGCCATCAGCGAGGGGAGACGGATAGCGCATCAAGAGACCCAGTACTTC
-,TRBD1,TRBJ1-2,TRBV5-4,CASSIDRGPNYGYTF,TGTGCCAGCAGCATCGACAGGGGGCCTAACTATGGCTACACCTTC
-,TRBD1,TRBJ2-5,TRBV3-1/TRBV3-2,CASSQVQVGQGVQETQYF,TGTGCCAGCAGCCAAGTCCAGGTAGGACAGGGGGTCCAAGAGACCCAGTACTTC
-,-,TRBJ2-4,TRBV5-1,CASSLGKDKYF,TGCGCCAGCAGCCTGGGGAAAGACAAGTACTTC
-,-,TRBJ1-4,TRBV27,CASSLRQPGEKLFF,TGTGCCAGCAGTTTGAGACAGCCGGGTGAAAAACTGTTTTTT
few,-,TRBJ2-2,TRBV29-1,CSVFTGMKAGELFF,TGCAGCGTCTTCACCGGGATGAAGGCCGGGGAGCTGTTTTTT
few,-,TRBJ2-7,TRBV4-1,CASSQDRHPGRDRSYEQYF,TGCGCCAGCAGCCAAGATCGCCATCCGGGGCGGGATCGCTCGTACGAGCAGTACTTC
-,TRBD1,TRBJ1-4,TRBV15,CATSSRGPEKLFF,TGTGCCACCAGCTCCAGGGGGCCTGAAAAACTGTTTTTT
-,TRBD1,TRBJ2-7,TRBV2,CASTEDRPYEQYF,TGTGCCAGCACCGAGGACAGGCCCTACGAGCAGTACTTC
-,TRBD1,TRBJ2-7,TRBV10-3,CAISESGDRGSTPQYF,TGTGCCATCAGTGAGTCTGGTGACAGGGGTTCTACACCGCAGTACTTC
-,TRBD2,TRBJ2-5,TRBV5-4,CASSLSASGIETQYF,TGTGCCAGCAGCTTATCGGCTAGCGGTATAGAGACCCAGTACTTC
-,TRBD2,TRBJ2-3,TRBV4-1,CASRTSGYLTDTQYF,TGCGCCAGCAGGACTAGCGGTTATCTCACAGATACGCAGTATTTT
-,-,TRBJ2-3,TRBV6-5,CASSSSGAGTDTQYF,TGTGCCAGCAGCAGTAGCGGCGCCGGCACAGATACGCAGTATTTT
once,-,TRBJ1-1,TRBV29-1,CSVRFGGYTEAFF,TGCAGCGTTCGGTTTGGGGGGTACACTGAAGCTTTCTTT
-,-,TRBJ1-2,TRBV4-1,CASSQATGQSTYGYTF,TGCGCCAGCAGCCAAGCTACTGGACAGAGCACCTATGGCTACACCTTC
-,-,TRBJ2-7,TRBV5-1,CASSLAPQTYEQYF,TGCGCCAGCAGCTTGGCCCCACAGACCTACGAGCAGTACTTC
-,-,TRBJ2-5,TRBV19,CASSSVNQETQYF,TGTGCCAGTAGTTCGGTCAACCAAGAGACCCAGTACTTC
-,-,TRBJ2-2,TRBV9,CASSVGRANTGELFF,TGTGCCAGCAGCGTAGGGCGGGCGAACACCGGGGAGCTGTTTTTT
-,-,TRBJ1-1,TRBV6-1,CASSDVGANTEAFF,TGTGCCAGCAGTGATGTGGGGGCGAACACTGAAGCTTTCTTT
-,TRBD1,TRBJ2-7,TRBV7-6,CASSLRGGLAAYEQYF,TGTGCCAGCAGCTTGCGAGGGGGCCTTGCGGCCTACGAGCAGTACTTC
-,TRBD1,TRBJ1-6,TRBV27,CASSLQDRGLAPLHF,TGTGCCAGCAGTCTCCAGGACAGGGGTTTAGCACCCCTCCACTTT
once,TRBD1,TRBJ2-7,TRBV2,CASSRDRAYEQYF,TGTGCCAGCAGCCGGGACAGAGCCTACGAGCAGTACTTC
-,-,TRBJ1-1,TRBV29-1,CSAMATEEMNTEAFF,TGCAGCGCGATGGCGACAGAAGAAATGAACACTGAAGCTTTCTTT
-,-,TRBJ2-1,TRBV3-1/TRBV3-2,CASSLSVCLFF,TGTGCCAGCAGCCTTAGCGTATGTCTGTTCTTC
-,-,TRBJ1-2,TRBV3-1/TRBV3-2,CASSQGQDPFYGYTF,TGTGCCAGCAGCCAAGGGCAGGATCCCTTCTATGGCTACACCTTC
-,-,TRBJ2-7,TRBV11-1,CASSLNRHSEQYF,TGTGCCAGCAGCTTAAATCGACATTCAGAGCAGTACTTC
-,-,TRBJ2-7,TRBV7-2,CASSLGGGGYEQYF,TGTGCCAGCAGCTTAGGGGGGGGCGGGTACGAGCAGTACTTC
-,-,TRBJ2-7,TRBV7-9,CASSLEVGGYEQYF,TGTGCCAGCAGCTTAGAAGTGGGGGGCTACGAGCAGTACTTC
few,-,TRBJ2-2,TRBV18,CASSLLLQGNTGELFF,TGTGCCAGCTCACTGTTGCTACAGGGAAACACCGGGGAGCTGTTTTTT
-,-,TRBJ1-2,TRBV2,CASSAGQVYGYTF,TGTGCCAGCAGTGCCGGTCAGGTTTATGGCTACACCTTC
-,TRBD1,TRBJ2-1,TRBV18,CASSPFTGTGGNEQFF,TGTGCCAGCTCACCTTTTACCGGGACAGGGGGCAATGAGCAGTTCTTC
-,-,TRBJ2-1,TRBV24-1,CATSDSHYNEQFF,TGTGCCACCAGTGATTCCCACTACAATGAGCAGTTCTTC
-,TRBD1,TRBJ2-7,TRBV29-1,CSVERIPGQGASSYEQYF,TGCAGCGTTGAAAGGATTCCGGGACAGGGGGCAAGCTCCTACGAGCAGTACTTC
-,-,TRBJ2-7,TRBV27,CASSLHNRAGENKKYF,TGTGCCAGCAGTCTGCATAACCGGGCAGGGGAAAACAAGAAGTACTTC
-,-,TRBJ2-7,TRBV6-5,CASSYSKGGPSYEQYF,TGTGCCAGCAGTTACTCGAAGGGGGGGCCCTCCTACGAGCAGTACTTC
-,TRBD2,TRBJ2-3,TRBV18,CASSLPWTSGSGWTDTQYF,TGTGCCAGCTCACTCCCCTGGACTAGCGGGAGCGGTTGGACAGATACGCAGTATTTT
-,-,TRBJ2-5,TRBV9,CASSVGGDRFQETQYF,TGTGCCAGCAGCGTAGGAGGAGACAGATTCCAAGAGACCCAGTACTTC
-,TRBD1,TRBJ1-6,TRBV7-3,CASSRGQGNSPLHF,TGTGCCAGCAGCCGAGGACAGGGGAATTCACCCCTCCACTTT
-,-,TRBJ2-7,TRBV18,CASSPTGYGHYEQYF,TGTGCCAGCTCACCAACGGGGTACGGCCACTACGAGCAGTACTTC
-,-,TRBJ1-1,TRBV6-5,CASSLTAPNTEAFF,TGTGCCAGCAGTTTGACAGCTCCGAACACTGAAGCTTTCTTT
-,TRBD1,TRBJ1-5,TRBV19,CASSDGQGEAGGQPQHF,TGTGCCAGTAGTGACGGACAGGGTGAGGCCGGGGGTCAGCCCCAGCATTTT
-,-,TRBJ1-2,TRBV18,CASSPRRGFGDYGYTF,TGTGCCAGCTCACCACGGAGAGGCTTCGGGGACTATGGCTACACCTTC
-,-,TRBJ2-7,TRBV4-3,CASSQDYSPQDYEQYF,TGCGCCAGCAGCCAAGATTACAGTCCACAAGACTACGAGCAGTACTTC
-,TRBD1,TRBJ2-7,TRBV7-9,CASSPRDRGDYEQYF,TGTGCCAGCAGCCCCCGGGACAGGGGGGACTACGAGCAGTACTTC
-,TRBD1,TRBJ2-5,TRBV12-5,CASGGQGQETQYF,TGTGCTAGTGGTGGACAGGGGCAAGAGACCCAGTACTTC
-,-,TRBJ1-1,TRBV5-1,CASSLERGGSEAFF,TGCGCCAGCAGCTTGGAACGGGGAGGGTCGGAAGCTTTCTTT
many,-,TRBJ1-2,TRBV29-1,CSVNQDGGGYTF,TGCAGCGTCAATCAGGACGGGGGAGGCTACACCTTC
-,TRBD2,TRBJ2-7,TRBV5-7,CASSRGVGEQYF,TGTGCCAGCAGCCGGGGGGTCGGGGAGCAGTACTTC
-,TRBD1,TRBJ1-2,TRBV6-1,CASSEEDRGIVGYTF,TGTGCCAGCAGTGAAGAAGACAGGGGTATTGTTGGCTACACCTTC